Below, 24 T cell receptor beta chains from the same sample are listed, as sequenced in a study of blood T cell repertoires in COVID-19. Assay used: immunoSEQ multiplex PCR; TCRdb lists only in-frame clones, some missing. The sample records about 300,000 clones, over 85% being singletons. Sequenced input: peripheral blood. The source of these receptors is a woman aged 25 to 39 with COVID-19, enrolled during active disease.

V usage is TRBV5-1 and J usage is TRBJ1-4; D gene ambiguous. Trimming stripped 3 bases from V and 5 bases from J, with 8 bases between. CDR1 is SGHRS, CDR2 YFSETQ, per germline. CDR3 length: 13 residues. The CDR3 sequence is CASSSQINEKLFF. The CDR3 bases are TGCGCCAGCAGCTCACAGATAAATGAAAAACTGTTTTTT.

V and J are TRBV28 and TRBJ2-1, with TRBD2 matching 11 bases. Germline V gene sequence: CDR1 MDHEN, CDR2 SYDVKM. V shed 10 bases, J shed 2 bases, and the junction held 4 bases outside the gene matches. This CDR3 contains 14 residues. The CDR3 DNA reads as TGTGCCACCAGACTAGCGGGGACCTACAATGAGCAGTTCTTC. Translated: CATRLAGTYNEQFF. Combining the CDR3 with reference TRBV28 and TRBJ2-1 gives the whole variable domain DVKVTQSSRYLVKRTGEKVFLECVQDMDHENMFWYRQDPGLGLRLIYFSYDVKMKEKGDIPEGYSVSREKKERFSLILESASTNQTSMYLCATRLAGTYNEQFFGPGTRLTVL.

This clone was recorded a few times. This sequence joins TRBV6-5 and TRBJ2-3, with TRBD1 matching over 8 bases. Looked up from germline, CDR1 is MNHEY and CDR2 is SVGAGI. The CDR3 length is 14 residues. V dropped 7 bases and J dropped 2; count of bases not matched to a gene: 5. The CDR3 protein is CASKQGAATDTQYF. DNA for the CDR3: TGTGCCAGCAAGCAGGGGGCGGCCACAGATACGCAGTATTTT.

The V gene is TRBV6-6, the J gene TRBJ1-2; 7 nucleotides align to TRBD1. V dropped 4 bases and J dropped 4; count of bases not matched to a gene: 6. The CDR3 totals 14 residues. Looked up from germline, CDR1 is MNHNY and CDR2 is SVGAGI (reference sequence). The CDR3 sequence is CASSSQGDGYGYTF. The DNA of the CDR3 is TGTGCCAGCAGTTCCCAGGGGGATGGCTATGGCTACACCTTC.

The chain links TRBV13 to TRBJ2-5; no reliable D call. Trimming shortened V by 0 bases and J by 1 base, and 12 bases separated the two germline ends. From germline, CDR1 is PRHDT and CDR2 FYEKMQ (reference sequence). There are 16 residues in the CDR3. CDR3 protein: CASSLGRSYLQETQYF. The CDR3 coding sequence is TGTGCCAGCAGCTTAGGCCGGTCGTATCTCCAAGAGACCCAGTACTTC.

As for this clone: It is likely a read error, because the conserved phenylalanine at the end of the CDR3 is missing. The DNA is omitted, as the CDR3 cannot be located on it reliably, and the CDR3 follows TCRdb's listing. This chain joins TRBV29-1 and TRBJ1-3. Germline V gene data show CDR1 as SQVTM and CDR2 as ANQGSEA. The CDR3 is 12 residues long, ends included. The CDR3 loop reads CSADVDLALDAI.

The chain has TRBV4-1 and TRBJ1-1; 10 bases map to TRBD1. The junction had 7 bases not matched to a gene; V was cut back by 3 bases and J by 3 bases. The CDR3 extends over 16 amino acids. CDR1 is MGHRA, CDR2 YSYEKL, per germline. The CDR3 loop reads CASSQTGGAWDTEAFF. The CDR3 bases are TGCGCCAGCAGCCAGACAGGGGGCGCTTGGGACACTGAAGCTTTCTTT.

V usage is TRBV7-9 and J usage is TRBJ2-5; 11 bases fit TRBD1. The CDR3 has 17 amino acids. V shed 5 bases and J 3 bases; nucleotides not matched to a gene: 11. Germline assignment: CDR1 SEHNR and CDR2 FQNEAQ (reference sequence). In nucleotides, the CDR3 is TGTGCCAGCAGCCCCGGACAGGGGGCGGACATCAAAGAGACCCAGTACTTC. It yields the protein CASSPGQGADIKETQYF.

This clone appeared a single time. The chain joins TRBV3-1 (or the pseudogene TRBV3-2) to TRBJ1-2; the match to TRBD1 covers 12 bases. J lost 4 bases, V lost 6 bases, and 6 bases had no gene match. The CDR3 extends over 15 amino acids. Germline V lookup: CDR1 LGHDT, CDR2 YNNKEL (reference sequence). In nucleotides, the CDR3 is TGTGCCAGCAGATCCCGGGACAGGGGGCGCTATGGCTACACCTTC. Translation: CASRSRDRGRYGYTF.

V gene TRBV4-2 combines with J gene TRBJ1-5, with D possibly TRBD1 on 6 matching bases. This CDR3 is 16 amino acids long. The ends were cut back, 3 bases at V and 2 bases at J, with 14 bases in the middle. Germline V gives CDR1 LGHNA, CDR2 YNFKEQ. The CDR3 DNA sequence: TGTGCCAGCAGCCAGTACCTACAGGGAGGCAATCAGCCCCAGCATTTT. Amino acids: CASSQYLQGGNQPQHF.

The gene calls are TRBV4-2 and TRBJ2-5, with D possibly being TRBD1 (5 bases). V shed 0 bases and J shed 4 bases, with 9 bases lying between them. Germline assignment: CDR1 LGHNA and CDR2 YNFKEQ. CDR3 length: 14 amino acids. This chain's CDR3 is CASSQEVGVETQYF. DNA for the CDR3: TGTGCCAGCAGCCAAGAGGTAGGGGTAGAGACCCAGTACTTC.

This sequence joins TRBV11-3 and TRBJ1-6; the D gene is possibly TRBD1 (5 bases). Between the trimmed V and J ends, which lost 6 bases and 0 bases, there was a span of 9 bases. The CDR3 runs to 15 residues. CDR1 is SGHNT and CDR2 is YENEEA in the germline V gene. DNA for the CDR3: TGTGCCAGCAGGTACAGGAGCTCCTATAATTCACCCCTCCACTTT. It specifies CASRYRSSYNSPLHF.

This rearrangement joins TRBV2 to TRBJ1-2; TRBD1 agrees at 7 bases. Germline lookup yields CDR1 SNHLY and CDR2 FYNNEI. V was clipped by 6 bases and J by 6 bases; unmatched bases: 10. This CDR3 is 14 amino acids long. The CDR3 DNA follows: TGTGCCAGCAGGGATCCTTTCAGGGGGGATGGCTACACCTTC. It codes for CASRDPFRGDGYTF. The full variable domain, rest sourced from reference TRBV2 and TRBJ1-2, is EPEVTQTPSHQVTQMGQEVILRCVPISNHLYFYWYRQILGQKVEFLVSFYNNEISEKSEIFDDQFSVERPDGSNFTLKIRSTKLEDSAMYFCASRDPFRGDGYTFGSGTRLTVV.

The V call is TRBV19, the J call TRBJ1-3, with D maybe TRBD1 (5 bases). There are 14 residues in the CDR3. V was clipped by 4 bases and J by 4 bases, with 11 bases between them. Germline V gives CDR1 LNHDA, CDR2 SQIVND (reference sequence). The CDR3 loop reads CASSNGGLGNTIYF. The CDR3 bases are TGTGCCAGTAGTAACGGGGGATTGGGAAACACCATATATTTT. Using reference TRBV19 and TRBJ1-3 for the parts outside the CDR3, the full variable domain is DGGITQSPKYLFRKEGQNVTLSCEQNLNHDAMYWYRQDPGQGLRLIYYSQIVNDFQKGDIAEGYSVSREKKESFPLTVTSAQKNPTAFYLCASSNGGLGNTIYFGEGSWLTVV.

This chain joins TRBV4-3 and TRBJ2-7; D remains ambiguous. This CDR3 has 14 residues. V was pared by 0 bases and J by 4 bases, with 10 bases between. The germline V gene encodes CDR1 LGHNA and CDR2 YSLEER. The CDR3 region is CASSQEVNRYEQYF. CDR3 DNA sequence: TGCGCCAGCAGCCAAGAGGTCAACAGATACGAGCAGTACTTC.

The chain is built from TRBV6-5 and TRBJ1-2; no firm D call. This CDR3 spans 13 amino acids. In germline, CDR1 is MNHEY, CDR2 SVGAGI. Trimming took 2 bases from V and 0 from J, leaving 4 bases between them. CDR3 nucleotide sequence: TGTGCCAGCAGTTACCGGTCTAACTATGGCTACACCTTC. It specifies CASSYRSNYGYTF.

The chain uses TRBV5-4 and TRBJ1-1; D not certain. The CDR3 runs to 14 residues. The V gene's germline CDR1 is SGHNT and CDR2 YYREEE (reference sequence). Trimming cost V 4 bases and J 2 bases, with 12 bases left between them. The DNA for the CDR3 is TGTGCCAGCAGCAATTTGTTCAGAAACACTGAAGCTTTCTTT. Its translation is CASSNLFRNTEAFF.

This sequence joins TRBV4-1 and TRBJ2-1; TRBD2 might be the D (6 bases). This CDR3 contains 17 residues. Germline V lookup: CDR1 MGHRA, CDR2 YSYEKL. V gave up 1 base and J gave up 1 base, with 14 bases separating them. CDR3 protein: CASSQAGGTPSYNEQFF. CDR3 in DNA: TGCGCCAGCAGCCAAGCCGGCGGGACGCCGTCCTACAATGAGCAGTTCTTC.

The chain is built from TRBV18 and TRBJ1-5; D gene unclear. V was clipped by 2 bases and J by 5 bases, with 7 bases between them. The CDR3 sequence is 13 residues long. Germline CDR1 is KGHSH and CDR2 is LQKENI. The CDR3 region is CASSPAADQPQHF. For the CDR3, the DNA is TGTGCCAGCTCACCAGCCGCGGATCAGCCCCAGCATTTT.

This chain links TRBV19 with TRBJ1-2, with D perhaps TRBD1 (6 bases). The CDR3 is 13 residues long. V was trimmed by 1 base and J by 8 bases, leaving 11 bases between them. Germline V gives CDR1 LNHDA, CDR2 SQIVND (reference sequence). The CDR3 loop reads CASSIGRGTGYTF. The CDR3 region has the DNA TGTGCCAGTAGTATAGGAAGGGGGACCGGCTACACCTTC.

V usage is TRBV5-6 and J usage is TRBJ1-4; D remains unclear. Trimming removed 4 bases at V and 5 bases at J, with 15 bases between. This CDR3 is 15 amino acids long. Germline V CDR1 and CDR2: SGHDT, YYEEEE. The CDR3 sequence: CASSRYNRRNEKLFF. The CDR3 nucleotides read TGTGCCAGCAGCCGTTATAACAGAAGAAATGAAAAACTGTTTTTT.

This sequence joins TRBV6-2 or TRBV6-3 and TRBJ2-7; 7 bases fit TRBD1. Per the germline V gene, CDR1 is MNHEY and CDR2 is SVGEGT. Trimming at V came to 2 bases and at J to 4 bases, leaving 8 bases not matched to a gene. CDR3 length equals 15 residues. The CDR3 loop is CASSYITGVLYEQYF. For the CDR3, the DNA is TGTGCCAGCAGTTACATCACAGGGGTCCTATACGAGCAGTACTTC.

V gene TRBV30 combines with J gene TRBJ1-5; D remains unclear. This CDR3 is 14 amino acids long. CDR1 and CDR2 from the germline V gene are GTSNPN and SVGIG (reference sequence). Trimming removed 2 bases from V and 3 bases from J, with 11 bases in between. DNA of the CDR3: TGTGCCTGGAGTCTAGAAAACTCCAATCAGCCCCAGCATTTT. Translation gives CAWSLENSNQPQHF.

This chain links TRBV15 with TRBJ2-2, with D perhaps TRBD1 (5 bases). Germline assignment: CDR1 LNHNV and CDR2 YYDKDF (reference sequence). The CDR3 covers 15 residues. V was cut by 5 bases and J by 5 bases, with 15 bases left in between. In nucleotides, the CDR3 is TGTGCCACCAGCGTAGGGTTGGGGCGGACCGGGGAGCTGTTTTTT. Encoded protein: CATSVGLGRTGELFF. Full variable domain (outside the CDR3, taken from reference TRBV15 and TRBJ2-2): DAMVIQNPRYQVTQFGKPVTLSCSQTLNHNVMYWYQQKSSQAPKLLFHYYDKDFNNEADTPDNFQSRRPNTSFCFLDIRSPGLGDTAMYLCATSVGLGRTGELFFGEGSRLTVL.